These 18 T cell receptor beta chains came from one sample sequenced in a study of cytomegalovirus exposure and HLA in healthy donors. The data were produced by immunoSEQ multiplex PCR, yet TCRdb's version contains in-frame clones alone and is incomplete. The repertoire consists of over 75,000 clones, with roughly 85% occurring once and the leading ten covering around 20%. Sequencing was performed on PBMCs. Every receptor here comes from a young man in good health and CMV-seropositive.

V and J are TRBV9 and TRBJ2-2; a possible D gene is TRBD2 (6 bases). Germline V gene lookup returns CDR1 SGDLS and CDR2 YYNGEE. The CDR3 loop spans 15 amino acids. V was cut by 2 bases and J by 1 base, with 9 bases left in between. CDR3 protein: CASSVTSLNTGELFF. CDR3 DNA sequence: TGTGCCAGCAGCGTGACTAGTTTGAACACCGGGGAGCTGTTTTTT.

The chain has TRBV30 and TRBJ2-1, with TRBD2 identical over 11 bases. With V trimmed by 3 bases and J by 2 bases, 6 bases remained unmatched. CDR1 is GTSNPN and CDR2 is SVGIG in the germline V gene (reference sequence). This CDR3 spans 16 amino acids. CDR3 in amino acids: CAWRRGLAVTYNEQFF. The CDR3 coding sequence is TGTGCCTGGAGGCGGGGACTAGCGGTTACCTACAATGAGCAGTTCTTC.

V usage is TRBV11-2 and J usage is TRBJ1-5; the D gene is possibly TRBD1 (6 bases). This CDR3 region has 15 residues. Germline lookup yields CDR1 SGHAT and CDR2 FQNNGV. The germline V and J ends were trimmed by 0 bases and 6 bases, with 12 bases remaining between them. The DNA of the CDR3 is TGTGCCAGCAGCTTAGATCAGGGAGGGGGTCAGCCCCAGCATTTT. Protein sequence: CASSLDQGGGQPQHF. The full variable domain, its missing parts supplied by reference TRBV11-2 and TRBJ1-5, is EAGVAQSPRYKIIEKRQSVAFWCNPISGHATLYWYQQILGQGPKLLIQFQNNGVVDDSQLPKDRFSAERLKGVDSTLKIQPAKLEDSAVYLCASSLDQGGGQPQHFGDGTRLSIL.

The chain couples TRBV5-1 to TRBJ2-7; D gene unclear. CDR1 and CDR2 (germline): SGHRS, YFSETQ. The CDR3 sequence is 14 residues long. Trimming cost V 4 bases and J 0 bases, with 11 bases left between them. The CDR3 nucleotides read TGCGCCAGCAGCCCGGCGGCTAGCTCCTACGAGCAGTACTTC. This encodes CASSPAASSYEQYF.

The rearrangement uses TRBV11-2 and TRBJ2-2; 8 positions agree with TRBD2. The CDR3 totals 16 residues. Trimming removed 6 bases from V and 0 bases from J; junction bases left unmatched: 6. CDR1 is SGHAT, CDR2 FQNNGV, per germline. This CDR3 reads CASSRIAGSNTGELFF. The CDR3 DNA reads as TGTGCCAGCAGTCGGATAGCGGGATCGAACACCGGGGAGCTGTTTTTT.

The V and J genes are TRBV10-2 and TRBJ2-1; perhaps TRBD2 as D (5 bases). This CDR3 comprises 14 residues. Germline CDR1 WSHSY, CDR2 SAAADI. The germline V and J ends were trimmed by 5 bases and 7 bases, with 15 bases remaining between them. DNA for the CDR3: TGCGCCAGCAGTCGACTACCCCTAGGTAATGAGCAGTTCTTC. This encodes CASSRLPLGNEQFF.

This clone has only a few counts. This CDR3 reads CASSGQGFRELFF. Written as DNA, the CDR3 is TGTGCCTCTTCGGGACAGGGATTTCGGGAGCTGTTTTTT. The V and J genes are TRBV19 and TRBJ2-2; the match to TRBD1 covers 9 bases. The CDR3 runs 13 residues. Germline lookup yields CDR1 LNHDA and CDR2 SQIVND (reference sequence). V dropped 11 bases and J dropped 9; count of bases not matched to a gene: 10.

The chain is built from TRBV5-1 and TRBJ2-5, with D possibly being TRBD1 (6 bases). The germline V gene has CDR1 SGHRS and CDR2 YFSETQ. There are 15 residues in the CDR3. V gave up 7 bases and J gave up 3 bases, with 19 bases separating them. CDR3 nucleotide sequence: TGCGCCAGCGTAGGGGGAGCTTTGGCGGAAGAGACCCAGTACTTC. The encoded protein is CASVGGALAEETQYF.

This chain connects TRBV6-5 to TRBJ1-1; 12 bases are shared with TRBD1. The CDR3 consists of 15 residues. CDR1 MNHEY and CDR2 SVGAGI come from the germline V gene. V lost 8 bases, J lost 3 bases, and 7 bases stayed unmatched. The CDR3 reads CASVPGQGADTEAFF. The CDR3 coding sequence is TGTGCCAGCGTTCCGGGACAGGGGGCGGACACTGAAGCTTTCTTT.

The J gene is TRBJ2-1, the V gene TRBV5-1, with D possibly matching TRBD2 (6 bases). The CDR3 is 16 amino acids. Trimming shortened V by 0 bases and J by 6 bases, and 16 bases separated the two germline ends. Germline V gene sequence: CDR1 SGHRS, CDR2 YFSETQ. CDR3: CASSLAGQGGGNEQFF. DNA of the CDR3: TGCGCCAGCAGCTTGGCCGGGCAGGGAGGAGGCAATGAGCAGTTCTTC. Full variable domain (rest looked up from reference TRBV5-1 and TRBJ2-1): KAGVTQTPRYLIKTRGQQVTLSCSPISGHRSVSWYQQTPGQGLQFLFEYFSETQRNKGNFPGRFSGRQFSNSRSEMNVSTLELGDSALYLCASSLAGQGGGNEQFFGPGTRLTVL.

The genes are TRBV18 and TRBJ2-5; 9 bases align to TRBD2. V lost 8 bases and J lost 3; bases outside the gene matches: 10. Per germline, CDR1 KGHSH and CDR2 LQKENI. CDR3 length equals 15 residues. CDR3 region: CASRGDASGKETQYF. In DNA, the CDR3 is TGTGCCAGCCGGGGCGACGCTAGCGGGAAAGAGACCCAGTACTTC.

The rearrangement links TRBV28 to TRBJ1-2; 7 bases are shared with TRBD1. The CDR3 extends over 15 amino acids. With V trimmed by 3 bases and J by 7 bases, 11 bases remained unmatched. CDR1 and CDR2 (germline): MDHEN, SYDVKM. The CDR3 is CASSFMFRGRSGYTF. CDR3 DNA sequence: TGTGCCAGCAGTTTTATGTTTAGGGGGCGCAGTGGCTACACCTTC.

The V gene is TRBV28, the J gene TRBJ2-1, with TRBD2 matching over 11 bases. This CDR3 is 13 amino acids long. The germline CDR1 and CDR2 sequences are MDHEN and SYDVKM. The V gene end was trimmed by 6 bases and the J gene end by 9 bases; junction bases not matched to a gene: 4. As DNA, the CDR3 is TGTGCCAGCAGGTTGACTAGCGGGACTGAGCAGTTCTTC. Its protein product is CASRLTSGTEQFF.

The genes are TRBV11-2 and TRBJ1-4, with TRBD1 as a possible D gene (6 bases). Germline CDR1 SGHAT, CDR2 FQNNGV. CDR3 length: 13 residues. The V gene lost 1 base and the J gene lost 7 bases, with 7 bases spanning the gap. Written as DNA, the CDR3 is TGTGCCAGCAGCTTAGGGACAGTTGAAAAACTGTTTTTT. Protein sequence: CASSLGTVEKLFF.

The V call is TRBV29-1, the J call TRBJ2-5, with D perhaps matching TRBD2 (6 bases). The V and J ends lost 8 bases and 5 bases respectively, with 18 bases between them. The CDR3 contains 13 residues. CDR1 SQVTM and CDR2 ANQGSEA come from the germline V gene. CDR3 sequence (DNA): TGCAGCTTCTCCGGGGCGGGGATGGAGACCCAGTACTTC. Amino acid sequence: CSFSGAGMETQYF.

The CDR3 protein is CASSPGQGSSYEQYF. DNA of the CDR3: TGTGCCAGCAGCCCAGGACAGGGAAGCTCCTACGAGCAGTACTTC. The genes are TRBV9 and TRBJ2-7; 8 nucleotides agree with TRBD1. Germline loops: CDR1 SGDLS, CDR2 YYNGEE. V dropped 4 bases and J dropped 0; count of bases not matched to a gene: 6. This CDR3 contains 15 residues.

The chain joins TRBV6-6 to TRBJ1-1; no clear D. CDR3 length: 14 residues. The germline V and J ends were trimmed by 5 bases and 6 bases, with 16 bases remaining between them. Germline V gene lookup returns CDR1 MNHNY and CDR2 SVGAGI (reference sequence). CDR3 coding DNA: TGTGCCAGCAGTCTCGGACGGGGAATCCCTGAAGCTTTCTTT. Residues: CASSLGRGIPEAFF.

This clone was detected a few times. This rearrangement joins TRBV19 to TRBJ2-7, with D possibly being TRBD1 (6 bases). Per the germline V gene, CDR1 is LNHDA and CDR2 is SQIVND (reference sequence). Trimming pared 4 bases from V and 3 bases from J, leaving 13 bases between. The CDR3 spans 14 residues. CDR3 nucleotide sequence: TGTGCCAGTAGTACGACGACAGGCCTCTACGAGCAGTACTTC. Translated, it gives CASSTTTGLYEQYF. Full variable domain (missing parts from reference TRBV19 and TRBJ2-7): DGGITQSPKYLFRKEGQNVTLSCEQNLNHDAMYWYRQDPGQGLRLIYYSQIVNDFQKGDIAEGYSVSREKKESFPLTVTSAQKNPTAFYLCASSTTTGLYEQYFGPGTRLTVT.